Shown below are 19 T cell receptor beta chains from a single sample sequenced in a study of cytomegalovirus exposure and HLA in healthy donors. Sequencing used immunoSEQ multiplex PCR; TCRdb keeps in-frame clones, though not all of them. The repertoire includes 120,000 or so clones, 80% to 90% of them detected once, and 0.95% to 1.3% sits in the top ten. What was sequenced was PBMCs. Every receptor here comes from a woman aged 18-29 years in good health and CMV-seronegative.

The J gene is TRBJ1-6, the V gene TRBV4-2; D unclear. The CDR3 totals 12 residues. V was cut by 4 bases and J by 6 bases, with 4 bases left in between. From germline, CDR1 is LGHNA and CDR2 YNFKEQ. CDR3 loop: CASSLSNSPLHF. The CDR3 DNA sequence: TGTGCCAGCAGCCTCAGTAATTCACCCCTCCACTTT.

This clone was counted a single time. This chain uses TRBV18 with TRBJ1-3; D is undetermined. The germline V gene encodes CDR1 KGHSH and CDR2 LQKENI. V dropped 1 base and J dropped 4 bases, with 11 bases sitting between them. This CDR3 region has 15 residues. CDR3 residues: CASSPQASRGNTIYF. The DNA of the CDR3 is TGTGCCAGCTCACCACAGGCGTCTAGGGGAAACACCATATATTTT.

V and J are TRBV9 and TRBJ2-2; D is perhaps TRBD2 (7 bases). The CDR3 sequence is 15 residues long. Trimming stripped 0 bases from V and 4 bases from J, with 10 bases between. CDR1 SGDLS and CDR2 YYNGEE come from the germline V gene. The CDR3 spells CASSVVAGATGELFF. CDR3 coding DNA: TGTGCCAGCAGCGTAGTTGCGGGGGCCACCGGGGAGCTGTTTTTT.

This clone has only one observation. The genes are TRBV6-1 and TRBJ1-3; D uncertain. There are 14 residues in the CDR3. The germline CDR1 and CDR2 sequences are MNHNS and SASEGT. V shed 7 bases and J shed 0 bases, with 10 bases lying between them. This CDR3 reads CASMDLFSGNTIYF. The CDR3 DNA reads as TGTGCCAGCATGGACTTATTCTCTGGAAACACCATATATTTT.

This chain uses TRBV7-9 with TRBJ2-7; a possible D gene is TRBD1 (6 bases). Germline CDR1 reads SEHNR; CDR2 reads FQNEAQ (reference sequence). The CDR3 runs to 15 residues. V was cut by 8 bases and J by 4 bases, with 21 bases left in between. The CDR3 DNA is TGTGCCAGCCCATCCCAGGCCACAGGGATATACGAGCAGTACTTC. Encoded protein: CASPSQATGIYEQYF. The full variable domain, in which reference TRBV7-9 and TRBJ2-7 provide the parts outside the CDR3, is DTGVSQNPRHKITKRGQNVTFRCDPISEHNRLYWYRQTLGQGPEFLTYFQNEAQLEKSRLLSDRFSAERPKGSFSTLEIQRTEQGDSAMYLCASPSQATGIYEQYFGPGTRLTVT.

This chain joins TRBV9 and TRBJ2-7, with D possibly TRBD2 on 6 matching bases. The germline V gene encodes CDR1 SGDLS and CDR2 YYNGEE. The CDR3 loop spans 15 amino acids. Trimming pared 2 bases from V and 2 bases from J, leaving 14 bases between. The CDR3 nucleotides read TGTGCCAGCAGCGTTGGGGGAGGAAAGGCCTACGAGCAGTACTTC. Translation gives CASSVGGGKAYEQYF.

The DNA of the CDR3 is TGTGCCAGCAGCCCTCTATCCGGGCAGGGGGATTCACCCCTCCACTTT. Amino acid sequence: CASSPLSGQGDSPLHF. The chain has TRBV4-2 and TRBJ1-6, with 7 bases matching TRBD1. The V segment lost 4 bases and the J segment 8 bases; nucleotides outside the gene matches: 11. The CDR3 is 16 residues long. Looked up from germline, CDR1 is LGHNA and CDR2 is YNFKEQ.

This chain connects TRBV5-1 to TRBJ1-2, with 8 nucleotides matching TRBD1. Germline V gives CDR1 SGHRS, CDR2 YFSETQ. Trimming at V came to 4 bases and at J to 6 bases, leaving 5 bases not matched to a gene. CDR3 size: 13 residues. CDR3 residues: CASSAGQEDGYTF. CDR3 coding DNA: TGCGCCAGCAGCGCGGGACAGGAGGATGGCTACACCTTC.

The J gene is TRBJ1-4, the V gene TRBV7-2, with a weak D call TRBD1 (5 bases). With 1 base removed from V and 2 bases from J, the gap between germline ends came to 8 bases. CDR1 and CDR2 from the germline V gene are SGHTA and FQGNSA. The CDR3 runs 15 residues. The CDR3 DNA follows: TGTGCCAGCAGCTTAGTAGCAGGGACTAATGAAAAACTGTTTTTT. Translation gives CASSLVAGTNEKLFF.

CDR3 in amino acids: CARRANGPTTLRGETQYF. CDR3 bases: TGTGCCAGAAGGGCCAATGGGCCGACTACGCTGCGGGGAGAGACCCAGTACTTC. This chain uses TRBV2 with TRBJ2-5, with D possibly TRBD2 on 6 matching bases. Germline assignment: CDR1 SNHLY and CDR2 FYNNEI. CDR3 length: 18 residues. Trimming took off 9 bases at V and 4 bases at J, with 30 bases between the two ends.

V is TRBV30 and J is TRBJ1-5; D perhaps matches TRBD1 (5 bases). This CDR3 contains 15 residues. Trimming took off 5 bases at V and 7 bases at J, with 21 bases between the two ends. Germline CDR1 is GTSNPN and CDR2 is SVGIG (reference sequence). In DNA, the CDR3 is TGTGCCTGGGCCCCCCATACAGGCCTCGGGCAGCCCCAGCATTTT. Translation gives CAWAPHTGLGQPQHF.

As for this clone: One junction end disagrees with the germline gene, perhaps due to a read error. The rearrangement joins TRBV10-3 to TRBJ2-7; the match to TRBD2 covers 14 bases. Germline assignment: CDR1 ENHRY and CDR2 SYGVKD. This CDR3 is 14 amino acids long. This CDR3 is CAISETGTSGRVKF. CDR3 sequence (DNA): TGTGCCATCAGTGAAACCGGGACTAGCGGGAGAGTAAAATTC.

The chain joins TRBV5-5 to TRBJ2-7, with a tentative D call TRBD1 (5 bases). The germline V gene encodes CDR1 SGHKS and CDR2 YYEKEE (reference sequence). This CDR3 is built from 15 residues. The V gene lost 4 bases and the J gene lost 5 bases, with 19 bases spanning the gap. The CDR3 is CASSPLETEFNEQYF. The CDR3 DNA is TGTGCCAGCAGCCCCCTAGAGACAGAGTTCAACGAGCAGTACTTC.

This rearrangement joins TRBV6-1 to TRBJ2-7; 8 bases fit TRBD1. J gave up 4 bases and V 7 bases, and 9 bases lay outside the gene matches. This CDR3 region has 14 residues. Germline V CDR1 and CDR2: MNHNS, SASEGT. CDR3: CASNGQGMEYEQYV. As DNA, the CDR3 is TGTGCCAGCAATGGACAGGGCATGGAGTACGAGCAGTACGTC.

V and J are TRBV6-1 and TRBJ1-5; D not certain. CDR1 is MNHNS and CDR2 is SASEGT in the germline V gene. There are 13 residues in the CDR3. V lost 4 bases and J 0 bases, leaving 4 bases between the germline ends. DNA for the CDR3: TGTGCCAGCAGTGCTAATAGCAATCAGCCCCAGCATTTT. Amino acids: CASSANSNQPQHF.

The V and J genes are TRBV7-9 and TRBJ2-7, with a tentative D call TRBD2 (5 bases). V was cut by 1 base and J by 6 bases, with 16 bases left in between. The germline V gene encodes CDR1 SEHNR and CDR2 FQNEAQ (reference sequence). The CDR3 has 15 amino acids. The chain's CDR3 is CASSLGISVRSEQYF. Here the CDR3 DNA reads TGTGCCAGCAGCTTAGGCATTAGCGTCCGGAGCGAGCAGTACTTC.

The chain recombines TRBV11-2 with TRBJ2-6, with a tentative D call TRBD2 (6 bases). The V gene lost 5 bases and the J gene lost 0 bases, with 11 bases spanning the gap. The length of the CDR3 is 16 residues. The germline V gene encodes CDR1 SGHAT and CDR2 FQNNGV. DNA for the CDR3: TGTGCCAGCAGCACCGGGACTTACTCTGGGGCCAACGTCCTGACTTTC. Translating it yields CASSTGTYSGANVLTF.

This chain joins TRBV7-9 and TRBJ1-2; 7 bases map to TRBD1. The V gene's germline CDR1 is SEHNR and CDR2 FQNEAQ (reference sequence). CDR3 size: 15 residues. V shed 6 bases and J 0 bases; nucleotides not matched to a gene: 7. The CDR3 region has the DNA TGTGCCAGCAGAGATGGGACAGAAGCTAACTATGGCTACACCTTC. It yields the protein CASRDGTEANYGYTF.

This rearrangement joins TRBV29-1 to TRBJ1-1; 8 bases align to TRBD1. The CDR3 has 12 amino acids. Trimming cost V 7 bases and J 6 bases; bases outside gene matches: 7. Looked up from germline, CDR1 is SQVTM and CDR2 is ANQGSEA. In nucleotides, the CDR3 is TGCAGCGGAGGGACAGGTGACGCTGAAGCTTTCTTT. Its translation is CSGGTGDAEAFF.